The source of this TCR beta chain is a study of cytomegalovirus exposure and HLA in healthy donors. The V gene lost 5 bases and the J gene lost 6 bases, with 8 bases spanning the gap. Germline CDR1 reads MNHNS; CDR2 reads SASEGT. The CDR3 is 12 amino acids. The PCR was carried out with 60 Vbeta primers and 13 Jbeta primers. Sequencing used immunoSEQ multiplex PCR; TCRdb keeps in-frame clones, though not all of them. The sample shows 190,000 or so clones, around four fifths of them seen only once. The sequence was collected from a woman between 45 and 65 years old in good health and CMV-seropositive. The chain employs TRBV6-1 and TRBJ1-5, with D unclear. Sequences were obtained from PBMCs. This CDR3 is CASSSKSQPQHF. Written as DNA, the CDR3 is TGTGCCAGCAGTTCGAAGAGTCAGCCCCAGCATTTT.